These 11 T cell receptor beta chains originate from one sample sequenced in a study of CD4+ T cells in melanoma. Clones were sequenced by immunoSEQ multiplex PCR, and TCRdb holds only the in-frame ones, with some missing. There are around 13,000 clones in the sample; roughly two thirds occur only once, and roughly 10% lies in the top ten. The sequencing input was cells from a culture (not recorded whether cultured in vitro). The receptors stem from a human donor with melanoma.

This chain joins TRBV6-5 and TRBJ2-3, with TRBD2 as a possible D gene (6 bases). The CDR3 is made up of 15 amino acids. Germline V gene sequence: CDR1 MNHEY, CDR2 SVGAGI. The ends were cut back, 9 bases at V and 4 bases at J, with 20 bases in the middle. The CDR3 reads CASGRGGDRADTQYF. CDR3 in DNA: TGTGCCAGTGGAAGAGGAGGGGATCGGGCAGATACGCAGTATTTT.

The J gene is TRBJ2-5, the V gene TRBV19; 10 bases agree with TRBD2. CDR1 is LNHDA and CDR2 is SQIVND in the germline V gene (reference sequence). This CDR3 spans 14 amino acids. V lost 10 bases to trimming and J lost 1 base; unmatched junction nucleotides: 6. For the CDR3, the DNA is TGTGCCACCCGGACTAGCGGAGTCCAAGAGACCCAGTACTTC. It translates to CATRTSGVQETQYF.

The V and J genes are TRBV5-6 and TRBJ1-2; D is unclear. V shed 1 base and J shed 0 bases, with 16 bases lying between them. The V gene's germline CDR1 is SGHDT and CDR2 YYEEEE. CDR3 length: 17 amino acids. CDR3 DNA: TGTGCCAGCAGCTTGTCTCTTCGTAGGGCCACTAACTATGGCTACACCTTC. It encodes CASSLSLRRATNYGYTF.

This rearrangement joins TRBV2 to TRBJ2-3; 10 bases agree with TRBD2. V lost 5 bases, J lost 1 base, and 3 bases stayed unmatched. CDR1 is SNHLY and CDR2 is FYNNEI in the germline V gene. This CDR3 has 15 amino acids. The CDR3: CASSSLAGGTDTQYF. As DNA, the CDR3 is TGTGCCAGCAGTTCCCTAGCGGGGGGCACAGATACGCAGTATTTT.

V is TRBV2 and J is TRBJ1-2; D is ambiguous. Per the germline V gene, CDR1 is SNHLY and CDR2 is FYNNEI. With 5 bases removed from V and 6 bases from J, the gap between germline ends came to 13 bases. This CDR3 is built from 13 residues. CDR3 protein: CASSRTDSNGYTF. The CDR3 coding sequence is TGTGCCAGCAGTAGAACGGATTCTAATGGCTACACCTTC.

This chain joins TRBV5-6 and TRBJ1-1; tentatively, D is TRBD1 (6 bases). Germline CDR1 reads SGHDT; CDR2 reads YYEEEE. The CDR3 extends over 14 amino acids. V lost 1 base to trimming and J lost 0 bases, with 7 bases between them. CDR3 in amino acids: CASSLRGLNTEAFF. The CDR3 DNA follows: TGTGCCAGCAGCTTGCGGGGGCTGAACACTGAAGCTTTCTTT.

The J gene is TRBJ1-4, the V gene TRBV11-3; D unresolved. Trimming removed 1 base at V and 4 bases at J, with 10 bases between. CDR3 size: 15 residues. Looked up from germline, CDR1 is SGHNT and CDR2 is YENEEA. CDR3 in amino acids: CASSLVARSNEKLFF. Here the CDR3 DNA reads TGTGCCAGCAGCTTAGTAGCCAGGAGTAATGAAAAACTGTTTTTT.

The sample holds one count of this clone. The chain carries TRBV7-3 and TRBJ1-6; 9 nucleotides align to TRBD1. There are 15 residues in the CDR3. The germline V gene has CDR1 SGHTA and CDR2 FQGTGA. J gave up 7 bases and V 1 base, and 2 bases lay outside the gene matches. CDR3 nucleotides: TGTGCCAGCAGCTTAAGCGGGACAGGGAATTCACCCCTCCACTTT. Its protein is CASSLSGTGNSPLHF.

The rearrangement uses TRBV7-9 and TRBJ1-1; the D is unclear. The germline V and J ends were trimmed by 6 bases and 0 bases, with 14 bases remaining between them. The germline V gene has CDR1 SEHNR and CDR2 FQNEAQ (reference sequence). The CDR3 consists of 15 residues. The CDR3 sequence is CASRPQTGLNTEAFF. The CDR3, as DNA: TGTGCCAGCAGACCCCAGACGGGGTTGAACACTGAAGCTTTCTTT.

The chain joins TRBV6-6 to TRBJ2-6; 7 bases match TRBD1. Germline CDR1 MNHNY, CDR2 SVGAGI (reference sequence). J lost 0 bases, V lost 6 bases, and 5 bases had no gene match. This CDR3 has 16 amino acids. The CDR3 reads CASRDRESSGANVLTF. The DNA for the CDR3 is TGTGCCAGCAGAGACAGGGAAAGCTCTGGGGCCAACGTCCTGACTTTC.

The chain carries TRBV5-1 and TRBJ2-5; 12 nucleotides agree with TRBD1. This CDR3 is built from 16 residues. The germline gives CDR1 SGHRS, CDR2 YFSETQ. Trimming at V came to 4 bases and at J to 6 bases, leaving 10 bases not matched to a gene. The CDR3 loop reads CASSPTGTGGGKTQYF. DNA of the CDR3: TGCGCCAGCAGCCCGACCGGGACAGGGGGCGGGAAGACCCAGTACTTC.